Below are 18 T cell receptor beta chains sequenced from a single sample in a study of shared clonotypes between healthy human individuals. Naive CD8 cells, CD45RO-negative and positively selected for CCR7, excluded terminally differentiated effector memory CD45RA+ cells. Produced via immunoSEQ multiplex PCR; TCRdb's table is partial and in-frame only. The sample has some 740,000 clones; 92% are singletons. Sequencing was done on a sample of naive CD8+ T cells sorted from blood. The receptors were sampled from a man in his thirties or forties in good health.

This chain links TRBV4-1 with TRBJ2-5; TRBD1 aligns across 11 bases. The germline CDR1 and CDR2 sequences are MGHRA and YSYEKL. With 4 bases clipped from V and 1 base from J, the junction kept 8 bases outside the gene matches. CDR3 length equals 17 residues. The CDR3 DNA reads TGCGCCAGCAGCCCGCGGGACAGGGGGGAAGCCCAAGAGACCCAGTACTTC. Translated: CASSPRDRGEAQETQYF.

This clone came up once. V and J are TRBV29-1 and TRBJ2-2; D may be TRBD2 (5 bases). V lost 3 bases, J lost 6 bases, and 8 bases lay in between. The germline V gene has CDR1 SQVTM and CDR2 ANQGSEA. The CDR3 extends over 12 amino acids. In nucleotides, the CDR3 is TGCAGCGTTGAGAAGGGAGCCGGGGAGCTGTTTTTT. Amino acid sequence: CSVEKGAGELFF.

This clone was found once. The chain recombines TRBV27 with TRBJ1-4, with a possible D match to TRBD1 (5 bases). The germline V gene encodes CDR1 MNHEY and CDR2 SMNVEV (reference sequence). Trimming pared 6 bases from V and 8 bases from J, leaving 22 bases between. The CDR3 is 16 residues long. The CDR3 DNA reads as TGTGCCAGCAGCAGTTTAGGAGAGGGGTTTCGCGAAAAACTGTTTTTT. It specifies CASSSLGEGFREKLFF.

J is TRBJ2-7 and V is TRBV6-6; unclear D gene. CDR3 length: 12 residues. Trimming cost V 0 bases and J 5 bases, with 5 bases left between them. Per germline, CDR1 MNHNY and CDR2 SVGAGI (reference sequence). CDR3 nucleotide sequence: TGTGCCAGCAGTTACTCCCCGCACGAGCAGTACTTC. It specifies CASSYSPHEQYF.

V is TRBV19 and J is TRBJ2-2; 9 positions agree with TRBD2. The CDR3 consists of 15 residues. V was clipped by 6 bases and J by 6 bases; unmatched bases: 8. Germline CDR1 and CDR2: LNHDA and SQIVND (reference sequence). The CDR3 coding sequence is TGTGCCAGTAGGAGACTAGCGGTAGACGCCGGGGAGCTGTTTTTT. Its protein is CASRRLAVDAGELFF. Supplemented by reference TRBV19 and TRBJ2-2, the full variable domain reads DGGITQSPKYLFRKEGQNVTLSCEQNLNHDAMYWYRQDPGQGLRLIYYSQIVNDFQKGDIAEGYSVSREKKESFPLTVTSAQKNPTAFYLCASRRLAVDAGELFFGEGSRLTVL.

The V call is TRBV15, the J call TRBJ1-1; TRBD1 is a possible D gene (6 bases). V lost 0 bases and J 3 bases, leaving 17 bases between the germline ends. Germline V gives CDR1 LNHNV, CDR2 YYDKDF (reference sequence). The CDR3 loop spans 17 amino acids. The CDR3 nucleotides read TGTGCCACCAGCAGAGATTGGTCACAGGGTATCGACACTGAAGCTTTCTTT. Its translation is CATSRDWSQGIDTEAFF. The entire variable domain, with the rest obtained from reference TRBV15 and TRBJ1-1, is as follows: DAMVIQNPRYQVTQFGKPVTLSCSQTLNHNVMYWYQQKSSQAPKLLFHYYDKDFNNEADTPDNFQSRRPNTSFCFLDIRSPGLGDTAMYLCATSRDWSQGIDTEAFFGQGTRLTVV.

The chain employs TRBV7-2 and TRBJ2-3, with a weak D call TRBD1 (5 bases). The germline gives CDR1 SGHTA, CDR2 FQGNSA. Trimming cost V 7 bases and J 4 bases, with 12 bases left between them. The CDR3 consists of 13 residues. CDR3: CASMGREADTQYF. In DNA form, the CDR3 reads TGTGCCAGCATGGGCAGGGAAGCAGATACGCAGTATTTT.

The rearrangement links TRBV7-8 to TRBJ2-1; unclear D gene. Germline V gene lookup returns CDR1 SGHVS and CDR2 FQNEAQ. The CDR3 length is 17 residues. V dropped 0 bases and J dropped 0 bases, with 12 bases sitting between them. CDR3 DNA: TGTGCCAGCAGCTTAGCATTGGGCATTAGCTCCTACAATGAGCAGTTCTTC. Translation gives CASSLALGISSYNEQFF. The entire variable domain, with the rest obtained from reference TRBV7-8 and TRBJ2-1, is as follows: GAGVSQSPRYKVAKRGQDVALRCDPISGHVSLFWYQQALGQGPEFLTYFQNEAQLDKSGLPSDRFFAERPEGSVSTLKIQRTQQEDSAVYLCASSLALGISSYNEQFFGPGTRLTVL.

The rearrangement uses TRBV5-4 and TRBJ2-2, with a weak D call TRBD2 (5 bases). Trimming cost V 4 bases and J 5 bases, with 15 bases left between them. CDR1 and CDR2 (germline): SGHNT, YYREEE (reference sequence). The CDR3 extends over 15 amino acids. The CDR3 reads CASSRYRDYTGELFF. As DNA, the CDR3 is TGTGCCAGCAGCAGGTACCGGGATTATACCGGGGAGCTGTTTTTT.

The chain employs TRBV19 and TRBJ1-2; D gene uncertain. CDR1 is LNHDA and CDR2 is SQIVND in the germline V gene (reference sequence). CDR3 length equals 17 residues. V lost 5 bases, J lost 4 bases, and 23 bases lay in between. The CDR3 region is CASSPVSLEAGVYGYTF. CDR3 DNA sequence: TGTGCCAGTAGTCCGGTGTCTTTGGAGGCAGGCGTCTATGGCTACACCTTC. The full variable domain, completed using reference TRBV19 and TRBJ1-2, is DGGITQSPKYLFRKEGQNVTLSCEQNLNHDAMYWYRQDPGQGLRLIYYSQIVNDFQKGDIAEGYSVSREKKESFPLTVTSAQKNPTAFYLCASSPVSLEAGVYGYTFGSGTRLTVV.

The chain is built from TRBV11-2 and TRBJ2-7; D perhaps matches TRBD2 (5 bases). The germline V gene encodes CDR1 SGHAT and CDR2 FQNNGV. V lost 5 bases and J lost 3, with 14 bases in between. The CDR3 runs 14 residues. CDR3 nucleotides: TGTGCCAGCAGCCTCGGCCTCGAGGGCTACGAGCAGTACTTC. Translated: CASSLGLEGYEQYF. Full variable domain (outside the CDR3, taken from reference TRBV11-2 and TRBJ2-7): EAGVAQSPRYKIIEKRQSVAFWCNPISGHATLYWYQQILGQGPKLLIQFQNNGVVDDSQLPKDRFSAERLKGVDSTLKIQPAKLEDSAVYLCASSLGLEGYEQYFGPGTRLTVT.

DNA for the CDR3: TGTGCCAGCAGCGTCACGGACCCAATCTCCTACAATGAGCAGTTCTTC. It specifies CASSVTDPISYNEQFF. V is TRBV9 and J is TRBJ2-1; unclear D gene. This CDR3 is 16 amino acids long. Deletions cut 2 bases from V and 0 bases from J, with 12 bases between. Germline V CDR1 and CDR2: SGDLS, YYNGEE.

The rearrangement links TRBV7-9 to TRBJ2-7, with TRBD2 matching 9 bases. The CDR3 totals 18 residues. V was clipped by 3 bases and J by 1 base; unmatched bases: 13. Germline V gene sequence: CDR1 SEHNR, CDR2 FQNEAQ (reference sequence). The CDR3 loop is CASSFSAATSGPSYEQYF. In nucleotides, the CDR3 is TGTGCCAGCAGCTTTTCGGCAGCTACTAGCGGGCCTTCCTACGAGCAGTACTTC.

This clone counts as medium-sized. The sample carries other DNA sequences with the same CDR3. V and J are TRBV14 and TRBJ2-1, with 9 bases that match TRBD2. Per the germline V gene, CDR1 is SGHDN and CDR2 is FVKESK. With V trimmed by 5 bases and J by 3 bases, 8 bases remained unmatched. The CDR3 runs to 16 residues. CDR3 in amino acids: CASSDRLAGDYNEQFF. CDR3 DNA sequence: TGTGCCAGCAGCGACCGGTTAGCGGGGGACTACAATGAGCAGTTCTTC.

The chain combines TRBV11-2 with TRBJ2-7; 11 nucleotides match TRBD2. CDR1 SGHAT and CDR2 FQNNGV come from the germline V gene. The CDR3 loop spans 17 amino acids. The V and J ends lost 2 bases and 0 bases, in that order; junction bases with no gene match: 6. In DNA form, the CDR3 reads TGTGCCAGCAGCTTATCACTAGCGGGAGATTACTCCTACGAGCAGTACTTC. It specifies CASSLSLAGDYSYEQYF.

This clone was found a few times. The genes are TRBV28 and TRBJ1-1, with TRBD1 matching 8 bases. V trimming: 6 bases; J trimming: 5 bases; junction bases outside the gene matches: 11. Germline values: CDR1 MDHEN, CDR2 SYDVKM. This CDR3 is 15 amino acids long. The CDR3, as DNA: TGTGCCAGCAGCCCCAGGCAGGGGGCCAAAACTGAAGCTTTCTTT. Amino acids: CASSPRQGAKTEAFF.

This CDR3 reads CASSPDGGGSYNEQFF. Here the CDR3 DNA reads TGTGCCAGCTCACCAGACGGGGGAGGGAGCTACAATGAGCAGTTCTTC. The rearrangement joins TRBV18 to TRBJ2-1; TRBD2 matches at 7 bases. The V segment lost 2 bases and the J segment 3 bases; nucleotides outside the gene matches: 7. This CDR3 contains 16 residues. Germline CDR1 and CDR2: KGHSH and LQKENI. Looking up the rest from reference TRBV18 and TRBJ2-1 gives the full variable domain: NAGVMQNPRHLVRRRGQEARLRCSPMKGHSHVYWYRQLPEEGLKFMVYLQKENIIDESGMPKERFSAEFPKEGPSILRIQQVVRGDSAAYFCASSPDGGGSYNEQFFGPGTRLTVL.

The chain couples TRBV7-9 to TRBJ2-5; no clear D gene. The germline V gene has CDR1 SEHNR and CDR2 FQNEAQ (reference sequence). CDR3 length equals 13 residues. Trimming pared 2 bases from V and 5 bases from J, leaving 9 bases between. The CDR3 nucleotides are TGTGCCAGCAGCTTACAGACACGGGAGACCCAGTACTTC. Amino acids: CASSLQTRETQYF.